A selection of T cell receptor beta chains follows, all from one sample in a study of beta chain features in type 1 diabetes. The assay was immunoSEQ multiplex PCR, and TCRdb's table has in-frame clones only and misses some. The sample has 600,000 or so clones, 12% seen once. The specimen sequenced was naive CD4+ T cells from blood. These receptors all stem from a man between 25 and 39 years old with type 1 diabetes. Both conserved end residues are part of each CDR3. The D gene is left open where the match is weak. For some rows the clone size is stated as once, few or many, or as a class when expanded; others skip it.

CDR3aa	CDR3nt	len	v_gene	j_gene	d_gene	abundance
CASSQDSGNYNEQFF	TGCGCCAGCAGCCAAGACTCGGGCAATTACAATGAGCAGTTCTTC	15	TRBV4-3	TRBJ2-1	.	.
CASSLAPGQGTQETQYF	TGTGCCAGCAGCTTAGCGCCGGGACAGGGGACCCAAGAGACCCAGTACTTC	17	TRBV7-9	TRBJ2-5	TRBD1	.
CASSPREADEQFF	TGTGCCAGCAGCCCAAGAGAGGCAGATGAGCAGTTCTTC	13	TRBV4-2	TRBJ2-1	.	few
CASSLGTGGLNEQFF	TGTGCCAGCAGCCTCGGGACAGGGGGCTTAAATGAGCAGTTCTTC	15	TRBV7-7	TRBJ2-1	TRBD1	.
CASSSRTGPNYGYTF	TGTGCCAGCAGTTCCCGGACAGGGCCTAACTATGGCTACACCTTC	15	TRBV25-1	TRBJ1-2	TRBD1	few
CASSPGAGTDKNIQYF	TGTGCCAGCAGCCCAGGCGCCGGGACAGACAAAAACATTCAGTACTTC	16	TRBV4-2	TRBJ2-4	TRBD1	.
CASSVVGTSGVEQYF	TGTGCCAGCAGCGTAGTTGGGACTAGCGGGGTAGAGCAGTACTTC	15	TRBV9	TRBJ2-7	TRBD2	.
CASRSGTGPYNEQFF	TGCGCCAGCAGGTCCGGGACAGGTCCGTACAATGAGCAGTTCTTC	15	TRBV4-1	TRBJ2-1	TRBD1	few
CASSLSVLGQETQYF	TGCGCCAGCAGCTTGTCGGTGTTGGGGCAAGAGACCCAGTACTTC	15	TRBV5-1	TRBJ2-5	.	.
CSVGTAGANVLTF	TGCAGCGTAGGGACAGCTGGGGCCAACGTCCTGACTTTC	13	TRBV29-1	TRBJ2-6	TRBD1	few
CASSLNTEAFF	TGTGCGAGCAGCCTGAACACTGAAGCTTTCTTT	11	TRBV5-6	TRBJ1-1	.	.